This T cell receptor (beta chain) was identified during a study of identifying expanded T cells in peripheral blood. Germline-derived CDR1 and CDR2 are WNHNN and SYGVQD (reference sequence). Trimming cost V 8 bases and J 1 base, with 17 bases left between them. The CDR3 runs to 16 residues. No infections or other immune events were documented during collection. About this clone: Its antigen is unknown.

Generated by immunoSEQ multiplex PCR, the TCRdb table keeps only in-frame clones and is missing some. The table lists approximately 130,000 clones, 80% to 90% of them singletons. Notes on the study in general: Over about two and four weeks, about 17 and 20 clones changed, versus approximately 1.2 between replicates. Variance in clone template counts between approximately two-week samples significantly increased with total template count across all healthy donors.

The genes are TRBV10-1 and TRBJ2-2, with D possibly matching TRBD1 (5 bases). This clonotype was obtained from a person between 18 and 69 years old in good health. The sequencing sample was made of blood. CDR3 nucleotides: TGCGCCAGCCCCCCCGAGGCAGGGATGAACACCGGGGAGCTGTTTTTT. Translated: CASPPEAGMNTGELFF.